The entry below describes one T cell receptor (beta chain). This sample is part of a study of Ad26.COV2.S vaccination and SARS-CoV-2 variants. Whole-study context: Donor got 5x10^10 or 1x10^11 viral particles of Ad26.COV2.S.

As for treatment: around 19 received Ad26.COV2.S at low or high dose, single or two shots; 5 received placebo; per-sample allocation not given. The samples date from day 63 after the first vaccine or placebo injection. The CDR3 is made up of 20 amino acids. The germline CDR1 and CDR2 sequences are LNHNV and YYDKDF (reference sequence). V lost 0 bases, J lost 8 bases, and 23 bases stayed unmatched. The method was immunoSEQ multiplex PCR; TCRdb's version includes in-frame clones alone and lacks a portion of them. The sample lists 440,000 or so clones; roughly nine tenths were seen once. This clonotype was sampled from a person aged 18-60 years who received the Ad26.COV2.S COVID-19 vaccine or a placebo. The rearrangement uses TRBV15 and TRBJ1-2; 8 nucleotides line up with TRBD1. Sequenced material: peripheral blood, taken in a trial of Ad26.COV2.S vaccine versus placebo. DNA of the CDR3: TGTGCCACCAGCAGAGATTTCGTGAGCGTCCTTAGGACAGGGCAGGGAGGCTACACCTTC. Translated: CATSRDFVSVLRTGQGGYTF.